The rows below give T cell receptor beta chains drawn from one sample of a study of CD8+ T cells in alopecia areata. The table came from immunoSEQ multiplex PCR; TCRdb's copy has only in-frame clones and leaves some out. There are 150,000 to 200,000 clones in the sample; approximately 67% occur only once, and approximately 1.3% lies in the top ten. The sequencing used CD4+ T cells sorted from blood, collected around week 49, from a patient treated with tofacitinib. Source of these receptors: a human donor with alopecia areata. Each CDR3 is given without its conserved first and last residue. A row's size may be missing; if present it is once, few, many or a size class.

>TRBV7-2|-|TRBJ1-6|13
ASSFATLPDSPLH
>TRBV11-2|-|TRBJ2-1|16
ASSLEGGSGGPSNEQF
>TRBV7-2|few|TRBJ2-5|9
ASSLVRTQY
>TRBV9|-|TRBJ2-5|16
ASSVRAGGPPYQETQY
>TRBV14|few|TRBJ2-7|12
ASSPKEVLYEQY
>TRBV29-1|-|TRBJ1-4|14
SVVSGTSIEDEKLF
>TRBV30|-|TRBJ1-2|11
ASWVGGGYGYT
>TRBV19|-|TRBJ2-1|11
ASSASGGNEQF
>TRBV7-2|-|TRBJ1-6|12
ASSSQGIHSPLH
>TRBV4-2|few|TRBJ2-1|13
ASSQAQKTYNEQF
>TRBV29-1|-|TRBJ1-4|9
SVQADEKLF
>TRBV29-1|-|TRBJ1-1|13
SVYLPLWGAGEAF
>TRBV23-1|once|TRBJ2-7|12
ASSQHGGNYEQY
>TRBV2|-|TRBJ1-2|11
ASRGTGIYGYT
>TRBV30|-|TRBJ2-7|11
AWEGQGAYEQY
>TRBV2|-|TRBJ1-2|11
ASRPTVMEGYT
>TRBV7-2|-|TRBJ1-5|13
ASSSVGGASQPQH
>TRBV7-2|-|TRBJ2-5|13
ASSLSGGALETQY
>TRBV6-6|few|TRBJ2-7|13
ASSYSNAGGYEQY
>TRBV7-2|-|TRBJ1-6|13
ASSPNRGINSPLH
>TRBV18|-|TRBJ1-1|15
ASSPARQGEPNTEAF
>TRBV29-1|few|TRBJ2-7|12
SVEVTGRPYEQY
>TRBV9|-|TRBJ1-6|13
ASSGGYRNNSPLH
>TRBV5-1|few|TRBJ2-1|13
ASSLRLAVYNEQF
>TRBV29-1|-|TRBJ2-7|10
SVRQGVYEQY
>TRBV30|-|TRBJ2-6|12
AWGRSSGANVLT
>TRBV30|few|TRBJ2-4|9
AWSVKDIQY
>TRBV29-1|few|TRBJ2-3|12
SVPPGPLTDTQY
>TRBV10-1|-|TRBJ2-2|11
ASSPPNTGELF
>TRBV11-2|-|TRBJ1-2|12
ASSLEYRRAGYT
>TRBV15|-|TRBJ2-1|14
ATSSGLAGALNEQF
>TRBV7-2|-|TRBJ2-5|13
ASSFRAGREETQY
>TRBV29-1|few|TRBJ1-2|10
SVESTGVGYT
>TRBV5-1|-|TRBJ2-1|13
ASSLRDRSYNEQF
>TRBV7-2|-|TRBJ2-7|9
ASSSLEEQY